These T cell receptor beta chains were read from a single sample in a study of T cell changes during pregnancy in multiple sclerosis. Clones were read by immunoSEQ multiplex PCR, and TCRdb kept only the in-frame ones, dropping some. The sample shows under 50,000 clones, 90% to 95% of them seen only once. This specimen consisted of CD4+ T cells from peripheral blood mononuclear cells, obtained in the third trimester of pregnancy. These receptors originate from a female donor with multiple sclerosis, enrolled in a pregnancy study. CDR3s include the opening cysteine and the closing phenylalanine or tryptophan. The D gene is left open where the match is weak. Clone size is shown for a subset of rows, as once, few, many or a class of expanded clone.

CDR3: CASSQVEAEELFF
DNA: TGCGCCAGCAGCCAAGTTGAGGCTGAGGAGCTGTTTTTT
V: TRBV4-3
D: .
J: TRBJ2-2
size: .

CDR3: CASSLFNEQFF
DNA: TGTGCCAGCAGTCTTTTCAATGAGCAGTTCTTC
V: TRBV2
D: .
J: TRBJ2-1
size: once

CDR3: CASSYRLAGEETQYF
DNA: TGTGCCAGCAGCTACCGACTAGCGGGAGAAGAGACCCAGTACTTC
V: TRBV14
D: TRBD2
J: TRBJ2-5
size: .

CDR3: CAWSFPDSKNTNYGYTF
DNA: TGTGCCTGGAGTTTCCCAGACAGCAAGAACACTAACTATGGCTACACCTTC
V: TRBV30
D: .
J: TRBJ1-2
size: .

CDR3: CASSSNYNEQFF
DNA: TGTGCCAGTAGTTCTAACTACAATGAGCAGTTCTTC
V: TRBV19
D: .
J: TRBJ2-1
size: .

CDR3: CASSTSGGRYNEQFF
DNA: TGTGCCAGCAGTACCTCAGGGGGCAGATACAATGAGCAGTTCTTC
V: TRBV6-6
D: TRBD1
J: TRBJ2-1
size: .

CDR3: CASRVSGVSNQPQHF
DNA: TGTGCCAGTAGGGTATCAGGGGTCAGCAATCAGCCCCAGCATTTT
V: TRBV19
D: .
J: TRBJ1-5
size: few

CDR3: CAISERGPSGNTIYF
DNA: TGTGCCATCAGTGAGCGCGGTCCCTCTGGAAACACCATATATTTT
V: TRBV10-3
D: .
J: TRBJ1-3
size: .

CDR3: CASSFVREVYNEQFF
DNA: TGTGCCAGCAGCTTCGTACGGGAGGTGTACAATGAGCAGTTCTTC
V: TRBV5-6
D: TRBD2
J: TRBJ2-1
size: .

CDR3: CAWRRGGGYNEQFF
DNA: TGTGCCTGGAGAAGGGGCGGAGGGTACAATGAGCAGTTCTTC
V: TRBV30
D: .
J: TRBJ2-1
size: .

CDR3: CASSGGQGRTDTQYF
DNA: TGTGCCAGCAGTGGAGGACAGGGAAGAACAGATACGCAGTATTTT
V: TRBV6-4
D: TRBD1
J: TRBJ2-3
size: .

CDR3: CASSILATRANEQFF
DNA: TGTGCCAGTAGTATACTAGCGACCCGCGCCAATGAGCAGTTCTTC
V: TRBV19
D: .
J: TRBJ2-1
size: .

CDR3: CASSRGNHEQFF
DNA: TGTGCCAGCAGCAGGGGGAACCATGAGCAGTTCTTC
V: TRBV11-2
D: .
J: TRBJ2-1
size: .

CDR3: CASSLLGGNQPQHF
DNA: TGTGCCAGCAGTTTATTGGGAGGCAATCAGCCCCAGCATTTT
V: TRBV28
D: .
J: TRBJ1-5
size: .

CDR3: CASSQTGTGDYGYTF
DNA: TGTGCCAGTAGCCAAACCGGGACAGGGGACTATGGCTACACCTTC
V: TRBV19
D: TRBD1
J: TRBJ1-2
size: .

CDR3: CASSESGAAGGEYF
DNA: TGCGCCAGCAGTGAGTCAGGTGCCGCCGGCGGGGAGTACTTC
V: TRBV10-1
D: .
J: TRBJ2-7
size: .

CDR3: CASSRDRADQPQHF
DNA: TGTGCCAGCAGCCGTGACAGGGCCGATCAGCCCCAGCATTTT
V: TRBV7-9
D: TRBD1
J: TRBJ1-5
size: .

CDR3: CASSLSSGSTDTQYF
DNA: TGTGCCAGCAGCTTATCTAGCGGGAGCACAGATACGCAGTATTTT
V: TRBV7-2
D: TRBD2
J: TRBJ2-3
size: once

CDR3: CASSGTVSGNTIYF
DNA: TGTGCCAGCAGCGGGACAGTCTCTGGAAACACCATATATTTT
V: TRBV5-4
D: TRBD1
J: TRBJ1-3
size: once

CDR3: CASSLAGSSGGGTDTQYF
DNA: TGCGCCAGCAGCTTGGCCGGGTCGTCGGGGGGGGGCACAGATACGCAGTATTTT
V: TRBV5-1
D: TRBD2
J: TRBJ2-3
size: .

CDR3: CASSSSQGHIQETQYF
DNA: TGTGCCAGTAGTAGCTCTCAGGGACACATCCAAGAGACCCAGTACTTC
V: TRBV19
D: .
J: TRBJ2-5
size: .

CDR3: CASSRDSLYEQYF
DNA: TGTGCCAGCAGCCGGGACAGCCTCTACGAGCAGTACTTC
V: TRBV6-5
D: TRBD1
J: TRBJ2-7
size: once

CDR3: CASSLARRGASGYTF
DNA: TGTGCCAGCAGCTTGGCCAGGAGGGGCGCCAGCGGCTACACCTTC
V: TRBV5-4
D: .
J: TRBJ1-2
size: .

CDR3: CASSLASHSYEQYF
DNA: TGTGCCAGCAGCTTAGCTAGCCACTCCTACGAGCAGTACTTC
V: TRBV11-1
D: .
J: TRBJ2-7
size: .

CDR3: CASSAAGTSGSNEQFF
DNA: TGTGCCAGCAGCGCTGCCGGGACTAGCGGGAGTAATGAGCAGTTCTTC
V: TRBV9
D: TRBD2
J: TRBJ2-1
size: .

CDR3: CASSLGGSADTQYF
DNA: TGTGCCAGCAGCTTAGGCGGGAGTGCAGATACGCAGTATTTT
V: TRBV11-2
D: TRBD2
J: TRBJ2-3
size: few

CDR3: CASSLVQRNTEAFF
DNA: TGTGCCAGCAGTTTAGTACAGAGGAACACTGAAGCTTTCTTT
V: TRBV28
D: .
J: TRBJ1-1
size: .

CDR3: CAWRLGTRISAKNIQYF
DNA: TGTGCCTGGAGGTTGGGCACTAGAATTTCGGCCAAAAACATTCAGTACTTC
V: TRBV30
D: .
J: TRBJ2-4
size: .

CDR3: CASSYRVFSYEQYF
DNA: TGTGCCAGCAGCTACCGGGTCTTCTCCTACGAGCAGTACTTC
V: TRBV6-5
D: .
J: TRBJ2-7
size: .

CDR3: CASSASGSRLTGANVLTF
DNA: TGCGCCAGCAGCGCTAGCGGGAGTCGGTTAACTGGGGCCAACGTCCTGACTTTC
V: TRBV5-1
D: TRBD2
J: TRBJ2-6
size: .

CDR3: CASSPGLDGEQFF
DNA: TGTGCCAGCAGCCCGGGACTAGATGGTGAGCAGTTCTTC
V: TRBV5-4
D: TRBD2
J: TRBJ2-1
size: .

CDR3: CASSLPSQPQHF
DNA: TGTGCCAGCAGCTTACCAAGCCAGCCCCAGCATTTT
V: TRBV7-2
D: .
J: TRBJ1-5
size: .

CDR3: CASSGKSGTSYEQYF
DNA: TGCGCCAGCAGCGGGAAAAGCGGGACCTCCTACGAGCAGTACTTC
V: TRBV5-1
D: TRBD2
J: TRBJ2-7
size: .

CDR3: CASSRIRTGAWALHF
DNA: TGCGCCAGCAGCCGTATAAGAACAGGGGCATGGGCCCTCCACTTT
V: TRBV4-3
D: TRBD1
J: TRBJ1-6
size: .

CDR3: CASSFGANYGYTF
DNA: TGTGCCAGCAGTTTCGGAGCTAACTATGGCTACACCTTC
V: TRBV28
D: .
J: TRBJ1-2
size: .

CDR3: CASSFGGDGIQYF
DNA: TGTGCCAGCAGCTTCGGGGGAGATGGCATTCAGTACTTC
V: TRBV11-2
D: .
J: TRBJ2-4
size: .

CDR3: CASSSGTDTGELFF
DNA: TGTGCCAGTAGCTCCGGGACAGACACCGGGGAGCTGTTTTTT
V: TRBV19
D: TRBD1
J: TRBJ2-2
size: .

CDR3: CASSLWGQGAGEQYF
DNA: TGCGCCAGCAGCTTGTGGGGACAGGGGGCGGGGGAGCAGTACTTC
V: TRBV5-1
D: TRBD1
J: TRBJ2-5
size: .

CDR3: CASSLRGGPDQPQHF
DNA: TGTGCCAGCAGCTTAAGGGGGGGCCCTGATCAGCCCCAGCATTTT
V: TRBV7-2
D: .
J: TRBJ1-5
size: .

CDR3: CASTGGLSNQPQHF
DNA: TGTGCCAGCACGGGGGGGTTGAGCAATCAGCCCCAGCATTTT
V: TRBV2
D: .
J: TRBJ1-5
size: .

CDR3: CASLGTTKHEQFF
DNA: TGTGCCAGCCTGGGGACAACCAAACATGAGCAGTTCTTC
V: TRBV11-1
D: .
J: TRBJ2-1
size: .

CDR3: CASSPGTSLDTEKLFF
DNA: TGTGCCAGCAGCCCGGGGACATCCCTCGACACTGAAAAACTGTTTTTT
V: TRBV7-9
D: .
J: TRBJ1-4
size: once